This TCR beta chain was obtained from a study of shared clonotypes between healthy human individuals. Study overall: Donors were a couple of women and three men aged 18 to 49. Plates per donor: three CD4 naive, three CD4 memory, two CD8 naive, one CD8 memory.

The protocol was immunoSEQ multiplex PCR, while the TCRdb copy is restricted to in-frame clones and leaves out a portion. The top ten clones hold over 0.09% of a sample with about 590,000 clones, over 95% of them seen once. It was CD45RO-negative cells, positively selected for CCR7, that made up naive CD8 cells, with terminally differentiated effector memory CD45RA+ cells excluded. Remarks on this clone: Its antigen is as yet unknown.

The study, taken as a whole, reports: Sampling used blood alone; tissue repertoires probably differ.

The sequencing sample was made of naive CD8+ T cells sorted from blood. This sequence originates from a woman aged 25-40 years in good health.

CDR3 sequence: CASSEGQAADTQYF. The CDR3 DNA is TGTGCCAGCAGTGAAGGCCAGGCAGCAGATACGCAGTATTTT. The chain is built from TRBV2 and TRBJ2-3; no reliable D call. The V end was cut by 1 base, the J end by 4 bases, with 9 bases between. CDR3 length: 14 amino acids. The germline gives CDR1 SNHLY, CDR2 FYNNEI.